A single T cell receptor beta chain is shown here with its context. This entry belongs to a study of identical twins. MiXCR was run by TCRdb on the 5' RACE reads, yielding one entry per CDR3 protein. The sample contains over 600,000 distinct CDR3 sequences, 21% of which appear only once. These same data were also listed under a study on T cells expressing NK-cell markers. As that report states: Among eight sequenced donors, seven carried HCMV seropositivity while one was seronegative. Once again these clonotypes came out on top in the CD3+CD56-NKG2C+ fraction of several donors.

The TCR sequence derives from a woman aged 18-29 years in good health. The material sequenced was PBMCs.

CDR3 amino acids: CASSPLGAGMNYGYTF. The CDR3 DNA sequence: TGCGCCAGCAGCCCCCTTGGGGCAGGGATGAACTATGGCTACACCTTC. The V call is TRBV4-3, the J call TRBJ1-2; perhaps TRBD1 as D (5 bases). Germline CDR1 LGHNA, CDR2 YSLEER. The ends were cut back, 4 bases at V and 2 bases at J, with 17 bases in the middle. The CDR3 sequence is 16 residues long.